The text below deals with one T cell receptor beta chain. In the original processing: Counts of nucleated cells, estimated from reference gene primer amplification, were obtained. Only in-frame clones appear in the TCRdb table, and some are missing; sequencing was by immunoSEQ multiplex PCR. V and J calls and clone size are as listed in that table; D and trimming were resolved from the DNA. Here the sample spans fewer than 450,000 clones, 88% being singletons. Two consecutive negative NP/OP PCR tests, clearance, or resolved symptoms defined Cohort 3 recovery. This record comes from a study of blood T cell repertoires in COVID-19. About the research overall: COVID-19 samples collected from the United States, Italy and Spain covered acute and convalescent phases. T cells, B-cell-depleted T cells, or PBMCs supplied cDNA or gDNA.

The clonotype comes from a woman aged 18 to 35 who had recovered from COVID-19. The sample consisted of PBMCs or T cells enriched from blood (not recorded which).

The DNA of the CDR3 is TGCGCCAGCAGCCAGTTCGGGGGGGCGGGAGAGACCCAGTACTTC. This translates into CASSQFGGAGETQYF. The chain combines TRBV4-1 with TRBJ2-5, with 8 positions matching TRBD2. V shed 3 bases, J shed 4 bases, and the junction held 7 bases outside the gene matches. The CDR3 is made up of 15 amino acids. Germline CDR1 is MGHRA and CDR2 is YSYEKL.